The 20 T cell receptor beta chains below were found in one sample sequenced in a study of patients and donors after allogeneic stem cell transplantation. TCRdb called the RT-PCR reads again in MiXCR, with one record for every CDR3 protein. This table has about a million distinct CDR3 sequences, more than 15% appearing once. Sequenced material: blood, either unsorted or a sorted T cell fraction (not recorded which). These receptors were collected from a human donor who was either an allogeneic HSCT recipient or a stem cell or donor lymphocyte infusion donor (not recorded which). It is not recorded whose cells these are; they may come from a transplant donor.

The V call is TRBV29-1, the J call TRBJ1-2; TRBD1 is a possible D gene (5 bases). This CDR3 comprises 13 residues. Germline V lookup: CDR1 SQVTM, CDR2 ANQGSEA. V lost 4 bases and J 0 bases, leaving 9 bases between the germline ends. The chain's CDR3 is CSVAARANYGYTF. The CDR3 DNA follows: TGCAGCGTTGCAGCCAGGGCTAACTATGGCTACACCTTC. Drawing the rest from reference TRBV29-1 and TRBJ1-2, the complete variable domain is SAVISQKPSRDICQRGTSLTIQCQVDSQVTMMFWYRQQPGQSLTLIATANQGSEATYESGFVIDKFPISRPNLTFSTLTVSNMSPEDSSIYLCSVAARANYGYTFGSGTRLTVV.

This chain uses TRBV7-3 with TRBJ2-1; 9 bases align to TRBD2. Germline loops: CDR1 SGHTA, CDR2 FQGTGA. The CDR3 has 14 residues. Losses at the gene ends were 6 bases for V and 6 bases for J; bases not matched to a gene: 6. For the CDR3, the DNA is TGTGCCAGCAGACCCGGGACTAGCATCAATGAGCAGTTCTTC. It specifies CASRPGTSINEQFF.

In regard to this clonotype: A much larger clonotype is one base distant, so this may be a read error. This chain links TRBV12-3 or TRBV12-4 with TRBJ2-7; D unclear. Trimming stripped 10 bases from V and 6 bases from J, with 16 bases between. CDR3 size: 12 residues. CDR3 in amino acids: CATGFGQIEQYF. The DNA for the CDR3 is TGTGCCACCGGCTTTGGGCAGATCGAGCAGTACTTC.

This clonotype was picked up many times. The chain combines TRBV12-3 or TRBV12-4 with TRBJ1-5; D remains ambiguous. V was clipped by 3 bases and J by 6 bases, with 9 bases between them. The CDR3 totals 13 residues. The CDR3 DNA sequence: TGTGCCAGCAGTTTTGGGGATGGTCAGCCCCAGCATTTT. Translating it yields CASSFGDGQPQHF.

This clonotype was counted between two and nine times. This chain uses TRBV6-5 with TRBJ1-2; 9 bases fit TRBD1. V trimming: 6 bases; J trimming: 12 bases; junction bases outside the gene matches: 5. Germline lookup yields CDR1 MNHEY and CDR2 SVGAGI. The CDR3 sequence is 11 residues long. The DNA for the CDR3 is TGTGCCAGCAGATTACAGGGGGCCGACACCTTC. Protein product: CASRLQGADTF.

V and J are TRBV7-2 and TRBJ2-7, with TRBD2 matching 7 bases. After removal of 5 bases from V and 4 bases from J, the junction contained 11 bases not matched to a gene. Germline V CDR1 and CDR2: SGHTA, FQGNSA. The CDR3 covers 15 residues. For the CDR3, the DNA is TGTGCCAGCAGCCTAACCGGGACTATTCCATACGAGCAGTACTTC. Residues: CASSLTGTIPYEQYF.

This clonotype was recorded a few times. V and J are TRBV20-1 and TRBJ2-3; D is possibly TRBD2 (6 bases). V was pared by 7 bases and J by 5 bases, with 16 bases between. Germline V gives CDR1 DFQATT, CDR2 SNEGSKA (reference sequence). The CDR3 covers 13 residues. CDR3 protein: CSVLILGGDTQYF. CDR3 nucleotide sequence: TGCAGTGTCCTGATTCTGGGGGGAGATACGCAGTATTTT.

The V and J genes are TRBV29-1 and TRBJ1-5; a weak D match, TRBD1 (5 bases). Germline V gene lookup returns CDR1 SQVTM and CDR2 ANQGSEA. The CDR3 consists of 14 residues. The V end lost 3 bases, the J end lost 3 bases, and 12 bases lay between the germline ends. DNA for the CDR3: TGCAGCGTTGAGGTGGGGCAGGACAATCAGCCCCAGCATTTT. Amino acid sequence: CSVEVGQDNQPQHF.

CDR3 nucleotides: TGCAGTGCTAGAGATCGGGGGGTGGCAAACACCATATATTTT. Translating it yields CSARDRGVANTIYF. The chain joins TRBV20-1 to TRBJ1-3; perhaps TRBD1 as D (5 bases). Deletions cut 0 bases from V and 6 bases from J, with 12 bases between. Germline CDR1 is DFQATT and CDR2 is SNEGSKA (reference sequence). This CDR3 is 14 amino acids long.

Only a few counts were recorded for this clonotype. The CDR3 nucleotides read TGTGCCAGCAGTTACTCGATACAGCGGGACTACGAGCAGTACTTC. This gives the protein CASSYSIQRDYEQYF. The chain is built from TRBV6-5 and TRBJ2-7; 7 bases align to TRBD2. V dropped 0 bases and J dropped 3; count of bases not matched to a gene: 5. The CDR3 length is 15 residues. Germline V gene data show CDR1 as MNHEY and CDR2 as SVGAGI.

The CDR3 DNA reads TGTGCCAGCAGTGAAGCGGGGGCGGCCTACGAGCAGTACTTC. Its protein product is CASSEAGAAYEQYF. V and J are TRBV2 and TRBJ2-7; the D gene is possibly TRBD1 (6 bases). Trimming took 0 bases from V and 2 from J, leaving 8 bases between them. Germline V gene data show CDR1 as SNHLY and CDR2 as FYNNEI. This CDR3 contains 14 residues.

In this sample, this clonotype turned up a few times. The chain links TRBV7-8 to TRBJ2-5; the D call may be TRBD1 or TRBD2 (6 bases each). This CDR3 comprises 14 residues. Between the trimmed V and J ends, which lost 4 bases and 7 bases, there was a span of 16 bases. CDR1 SGHVS and CDR2 FQNEAQ come from the germline V gene. The DNA of the CDR3 is TGTGCCAGCAGCTCGCGGGACCTAGGGGGGACCCAGTACTTC. It translates to CASSSRDLGGTQYF.

This clonotype showed up just a few times. The chain recombines TRBV6-1 with TRBJ1-1; the match to TRBD1 covers 9 bases. The CDR3 is 13 residues long. Germline-derived CDR1 and CDR2 are MNHNS and SASEGT. With V trimmed by 8 bases and J by 4 bases, 5 bases remained unmatched. Here the CDR3 reads CASGGQGRTEAFF. The CDR3 DNA reads TGTGCCAGCGGGGGACAGGGTCGCACTGAAGCTTTCTTT.

The J gene is TRBJ1-2, the V gene TRBV5-6; no definite D call. The CDR3 is made up of 15 amino acids. CDR1 is SGHDT and CDR2 is YYEEEE in the germline V gene. V was cut by 1 base and J by 2 bases, with 12 bases left in between. CDR3: CASSLSGIGNYGYTF. The CDR3 region has the DNA TGTGCCAGCAGCTTGAGCGGGATAGGCAACTATGGCTACACCTTC.

The chain links TRBV5-1 to TRBJ2-3, with 10 positions matching TRBD1. V was pared by 3 bases and J by 4 bases, with 2 bases of the junction left unmatched. Per the germline V gene, CDR1 is SGHRS and CDR2 is YFSETQ. The CDR3 length is 14 residues. The CDR3 loop is CASSWGQGSDTQYF. The DNA for the CDR3 is TGCGCCAGCAGCTGGGGACAGGGGTCAGATACGCAGTATTTT.

This clonotype was detected only a few times. V is TRBV6-1 and J is TRBJ1-2, with 9 bases aligning to TRBD1. The CDR3 contains 15 residues. CDR1 is MNHNS, CDR2 SASEGT, per germline. J gave up 6 bases and V 7 bases, and 12 bases lay outside the gene matches. CDR3 region: CASKTVRDRVDGYTF. CDR3 coding DNA: TGTGCCAGCAAAACCGTCCGGGACAGGGTAGATGGCTACACCTTC.

V and J are TRBV4-3 and TRBJ2-6; the D is unclear. Germline V gives CDR1 LGHNA, CDR2 YSLEER. The CDR3 is 17 residues long. V lost 1 base and J 3 bases, leaving 13 bases between the germline ends. CDR3 sequence reads: CASSQGRGLGGANVLTF. The CDR3 region has the DNA TGCGCCAGCAGCCAAGGAAGAGGTTTAGGTGGGGCCAACGTCCTGACTTTC.

This clonotype was observed a few times. V and J are TRBV12-3 or TRBV12-4 and TRBJ2-7; no clear D. CDR3 size: 12 residues. The V end was cut by 6 bases, the J end by 4 bases, with 10 bases between. CDR3 protein: CASRLSEYEQYF. The CDR3 DNA sequence: TGTGCCAGCAGGTTGAGTGAATACGAGCAGTACTTC.

V gene TRBV24-1 combines with J gene TRBJ2-5; tentatively, D is TRBD1 (6 bases). Trimming stripped 5 bases from V and 0 bases from J, with 12 bases between. Germline assignment: CDR1 KGHDR and CDR2 SFDVKD. This CDR3 comprises 15 residues. The CDR3 DNA sequence: TGTGCCACCAGTGCCTCCGGGACAAACCAAGAGACCCAGTACTTC. It encodes CATSASGTNQETQYF.

There are a few counts of this clonotype. The chain recombines TRBV7-2 with TRBJ2-7; tentatively, D is TRBD2 (6 bases). The CDR3 consists of 15 residues. The germline gives CDR1 SGHTA, CDR2 FQGNSA. The V gene lost 5 bases and the J gene lost 0 bases, with 14 bases spanning the gap. The CDR3 coding sequence is TGTGCCAGCAGCGCCCAACCGGGAGCCTCCTACGAGCAGTACTTC. Its translation is CASSAQPGASYEQYF.